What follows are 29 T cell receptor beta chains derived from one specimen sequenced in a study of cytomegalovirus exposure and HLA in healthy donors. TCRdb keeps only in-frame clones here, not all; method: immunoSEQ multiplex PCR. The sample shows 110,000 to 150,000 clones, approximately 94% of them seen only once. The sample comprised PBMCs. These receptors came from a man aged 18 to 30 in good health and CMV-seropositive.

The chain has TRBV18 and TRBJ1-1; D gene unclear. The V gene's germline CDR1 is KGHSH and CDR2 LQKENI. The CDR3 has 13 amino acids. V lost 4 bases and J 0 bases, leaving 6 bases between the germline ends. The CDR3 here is CASSLQVNTEAFF. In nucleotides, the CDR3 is TGTGCCAGCTCACTTCAGGTGAACACTGAAGCTTTCTTT.

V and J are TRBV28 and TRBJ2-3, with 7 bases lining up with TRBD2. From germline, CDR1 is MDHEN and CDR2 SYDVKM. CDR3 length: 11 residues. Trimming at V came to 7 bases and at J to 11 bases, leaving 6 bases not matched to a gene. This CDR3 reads CASTKRDLQYF. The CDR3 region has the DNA TGTGCCAGCACTAAGCGGGACCTGCAGTATTTT. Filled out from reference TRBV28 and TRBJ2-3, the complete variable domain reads DVKVTQSSRYLVKRTGEKVFLECVQDMDHENMFWYRQDPGLGLRLIYFSYDVKMKEKGDIPEGYSVSREKKERFSLILESASTNQTSMYLCASTKRDLQYFGPGTRLTVL.

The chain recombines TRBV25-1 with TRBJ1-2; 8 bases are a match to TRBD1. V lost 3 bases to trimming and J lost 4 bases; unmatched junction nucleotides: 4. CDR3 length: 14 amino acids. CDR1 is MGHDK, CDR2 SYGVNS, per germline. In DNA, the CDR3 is TGTGCCAGCAGTGAGGACAGGGAGTTCTATGGCTACACCTTC. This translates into CASSEDREFYGYTF.

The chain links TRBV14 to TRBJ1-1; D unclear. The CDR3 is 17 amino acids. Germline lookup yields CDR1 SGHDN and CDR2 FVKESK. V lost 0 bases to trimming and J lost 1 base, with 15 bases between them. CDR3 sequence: CASSQDRLARRNTEAFF. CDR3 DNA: TGTGCCAGCAGCCAAGATAGGCTAGCACGAAGGAACACTGAAGCTTTCTTT.

The CDR3 spells CASIPLPSGNGDEQFF. CDR3 bases: TGCGCCAGCATCCCCCTTCCTAGCGGGAATGGCGATGAGCAGTTCTTC. The chain combines TRBV5-1 with TRBJ2-1, with 9 bases fitting TRBD2. This CDR3 is built from 16 residues. In germline, CDR1 is SGHRS, CDR2 YFSETQ. V dropped 6 bases and J dropped 8; count of bases not matched to a gene: 15.

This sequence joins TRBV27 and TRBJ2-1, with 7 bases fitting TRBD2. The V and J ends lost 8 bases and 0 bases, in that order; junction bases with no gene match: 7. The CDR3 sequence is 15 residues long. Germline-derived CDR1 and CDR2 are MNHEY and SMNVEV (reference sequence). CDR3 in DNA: TGTGCCAGCTCGTGGGGGGGGAGCTCCTACAATGAGCAGTTCTTC. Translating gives CASSWGGSSYNEQFF.

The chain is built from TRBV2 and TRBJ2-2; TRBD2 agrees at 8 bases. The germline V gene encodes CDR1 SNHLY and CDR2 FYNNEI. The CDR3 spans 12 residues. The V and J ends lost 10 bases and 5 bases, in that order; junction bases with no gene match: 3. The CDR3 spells CATERETGELFF. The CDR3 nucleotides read TGTGCCACCGAGCGGGAGACCGGGGAGCTGTTTTTT.

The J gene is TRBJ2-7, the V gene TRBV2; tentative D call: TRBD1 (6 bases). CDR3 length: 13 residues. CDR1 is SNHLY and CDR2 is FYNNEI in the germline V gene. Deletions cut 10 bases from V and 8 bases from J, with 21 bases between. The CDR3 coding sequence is TGTGCCACCTCTTCTGGCAGGGGCGGGCAGCAGTACTTC. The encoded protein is CATSSGRGGQQYF.

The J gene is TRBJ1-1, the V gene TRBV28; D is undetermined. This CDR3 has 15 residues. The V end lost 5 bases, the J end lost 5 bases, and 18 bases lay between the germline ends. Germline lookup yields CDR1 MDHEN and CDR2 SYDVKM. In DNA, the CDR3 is TGTGCCAGCAGTCCCCTCGGGCTGACGGGGACTGAAGCTTTCTTT. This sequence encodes CASSPLGLTGTEAFF.

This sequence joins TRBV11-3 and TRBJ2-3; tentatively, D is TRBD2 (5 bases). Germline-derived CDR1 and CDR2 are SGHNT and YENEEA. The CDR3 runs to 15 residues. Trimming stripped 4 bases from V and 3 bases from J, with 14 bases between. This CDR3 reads CASSSYDGGTDTQYF. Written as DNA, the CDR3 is TGTGCCAGCAGCTCCTATGACGGCGGGACAGATACGCAGTATTTT.

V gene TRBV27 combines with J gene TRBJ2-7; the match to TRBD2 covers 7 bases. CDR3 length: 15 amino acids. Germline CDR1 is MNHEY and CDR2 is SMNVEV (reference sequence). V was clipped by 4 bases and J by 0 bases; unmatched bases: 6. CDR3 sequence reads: CASSSSGPSSYEQYF. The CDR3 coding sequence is TGTGCCAGCAGTTCTAGCGGCCCAAGCTCCTACGAGCAGTACTTC.

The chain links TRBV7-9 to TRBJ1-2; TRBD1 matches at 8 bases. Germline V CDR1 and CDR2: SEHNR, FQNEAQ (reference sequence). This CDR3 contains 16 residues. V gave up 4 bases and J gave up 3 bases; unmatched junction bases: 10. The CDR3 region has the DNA TGTGCCAGCAGCTCCCGGGACAGGACTGGTGACTATGGCTACACCTTC. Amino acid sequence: CASSSRDRTGDYGYTF.

CDR3 DNA sequence: TGTGCCAGCAGTTTATCCGGGACAGCGACCTACGAGCAGTACTTC. Translated: CASSLSGTATYEQYF. The chain combines TRBV27 with TRBJ2-7; 7 bases map to TRBD1. Trimming took 0 bases from V and 2 from J; bases not matched to a gene: 4. This CDR3 is built from 15 residues. Germline V gene sequence: CDR1 MNHEY, CDR2 SMNVEV (reference sequence).

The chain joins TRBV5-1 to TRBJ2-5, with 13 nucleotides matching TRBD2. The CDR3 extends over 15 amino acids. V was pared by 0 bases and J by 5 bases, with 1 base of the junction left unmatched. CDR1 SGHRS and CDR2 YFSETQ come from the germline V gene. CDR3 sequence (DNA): TGCGCCAGCAGCTTGGGGACTAGCGGGAGTGAGACCCAGTACTTC. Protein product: CASSLGTSGSETQYF.

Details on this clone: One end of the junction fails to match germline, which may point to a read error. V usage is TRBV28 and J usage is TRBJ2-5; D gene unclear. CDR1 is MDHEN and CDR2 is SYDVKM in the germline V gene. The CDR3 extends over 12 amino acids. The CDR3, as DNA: TGCGCCTCGAGCGAGCCCCAAGAGACCCAGTACTTC. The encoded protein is CASSEPQETQYF.

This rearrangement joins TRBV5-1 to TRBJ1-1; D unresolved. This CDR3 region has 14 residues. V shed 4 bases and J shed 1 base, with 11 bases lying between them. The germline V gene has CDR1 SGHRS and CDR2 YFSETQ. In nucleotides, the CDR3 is TGCGCCAGCAGCGTGGACGCGCCGAACACTGAAGCTTTCTTT. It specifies CASSVDAPNTEAFF.

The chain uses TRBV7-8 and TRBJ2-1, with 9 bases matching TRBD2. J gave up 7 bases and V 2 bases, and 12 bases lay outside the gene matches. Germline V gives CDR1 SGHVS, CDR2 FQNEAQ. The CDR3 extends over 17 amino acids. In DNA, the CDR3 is TGTGCCAGCAGCTTAATACTTTATAGCGGGAGTGCGAATGAGCAGTTCTTC. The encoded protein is CASSLILYSGSANEQFF.

The CDR3 sequence: CASRTGTDQPQHF. CDR3 in DNA: TGTGCCAGCAGAACCGGGACTGACCAGCCCCAGCATTTT. This chain connects TRBV6-5 to TRBJ1-5; D is possibly TRBD1 (5 bases). Germline lookup yields CDR1 MNHEY and CDR2 SVGAGI. Trimming removed 6 bases at V and 7 bases at J, with 13 bases between. The CDR3 totals 13 residues.

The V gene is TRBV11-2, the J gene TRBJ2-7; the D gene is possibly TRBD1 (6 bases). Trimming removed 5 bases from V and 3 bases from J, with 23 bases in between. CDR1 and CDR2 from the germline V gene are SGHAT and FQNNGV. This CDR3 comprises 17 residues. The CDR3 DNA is TGTGCCAGCAGCCAGGGCCTTACCTGGGGGACAAACTACGAGCAGTACTTC. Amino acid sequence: CASSQGLTWGTNYEQYF.

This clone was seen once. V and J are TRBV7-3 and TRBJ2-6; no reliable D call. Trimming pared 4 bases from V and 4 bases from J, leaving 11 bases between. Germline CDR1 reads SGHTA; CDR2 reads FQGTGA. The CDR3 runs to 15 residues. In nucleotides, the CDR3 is TGTGCCAGCAGCTCCGGGTTATCCGGGGCCAACGTCCTGACTTTC. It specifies CASSSGLSGANVLTF.

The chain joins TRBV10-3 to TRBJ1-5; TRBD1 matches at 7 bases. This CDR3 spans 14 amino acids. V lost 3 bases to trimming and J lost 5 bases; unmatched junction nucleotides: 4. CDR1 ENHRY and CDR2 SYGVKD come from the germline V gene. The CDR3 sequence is CAISDKTGHQPQHF. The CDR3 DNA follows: TGTGCCATCAGTGATAAGACAGGGCATCAGCCCCAGCATTTT.

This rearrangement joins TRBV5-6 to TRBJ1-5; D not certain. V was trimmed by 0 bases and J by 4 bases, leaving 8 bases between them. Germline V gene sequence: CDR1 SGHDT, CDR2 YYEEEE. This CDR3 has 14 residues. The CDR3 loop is CASSLGQVNQPQHF. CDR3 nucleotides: TGTGCCAGCAGCTTGGGACAAGTTAATCAGCCCCAGCATTTT.

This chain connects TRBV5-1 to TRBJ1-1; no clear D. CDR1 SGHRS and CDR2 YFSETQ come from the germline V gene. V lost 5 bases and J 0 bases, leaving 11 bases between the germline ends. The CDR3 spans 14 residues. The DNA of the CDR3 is TGCGCCAGCAGGCCGGGAACCATGAACACTGAAGCTTTCTTT. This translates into CASRPGTMNTEAFF.

The CDR3 is CASSETVTGYTF. The CDR3 nucleotides are TGTGCCAGCAGTGAAACGGTCACTGGCTACACCTTC. The chain joins TRBV6-1 to TRBJ1-2; D gene unclear. This CDR3 comprises 12 residues. CDR1 and CDR2 (germline): MNHNS, SASEGT. The V end lost 2 bases, the J end lost 7 bases, and 8 bases lay between the germline ends.

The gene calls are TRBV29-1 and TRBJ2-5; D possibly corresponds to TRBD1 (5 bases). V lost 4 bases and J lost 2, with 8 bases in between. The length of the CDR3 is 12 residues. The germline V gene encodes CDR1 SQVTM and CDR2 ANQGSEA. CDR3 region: CSVGQRQETQYF. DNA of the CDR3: TGCAGCGTTGGACAGCGTCAAGAGACCCAGTACTTC.

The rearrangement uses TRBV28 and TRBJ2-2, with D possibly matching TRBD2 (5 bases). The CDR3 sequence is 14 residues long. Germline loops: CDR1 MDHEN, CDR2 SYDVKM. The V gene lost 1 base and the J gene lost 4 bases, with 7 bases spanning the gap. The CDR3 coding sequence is TGTGCCAGCAGTTTATTTCGGGGCACCGGGGAGCTGTTTTTT. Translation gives CASSLFRGTGELFF.

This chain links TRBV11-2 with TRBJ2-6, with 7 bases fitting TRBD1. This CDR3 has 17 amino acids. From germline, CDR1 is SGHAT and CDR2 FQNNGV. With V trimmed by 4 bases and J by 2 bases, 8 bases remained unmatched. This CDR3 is CASSSGQDFAGANVLTF. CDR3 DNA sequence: TGTGCCAGCAGCTCCGGACAGGATTTTGCTGGGGCCAACGTCCTGACTTTC.

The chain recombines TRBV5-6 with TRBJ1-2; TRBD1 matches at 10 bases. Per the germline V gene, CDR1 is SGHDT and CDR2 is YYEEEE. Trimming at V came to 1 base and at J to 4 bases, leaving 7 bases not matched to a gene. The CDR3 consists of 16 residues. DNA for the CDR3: TGTGCCAGCAGCTTGAAAGGACAGGGGGGTATCTATGGCTACACCTTC. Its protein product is CASSLKGQGGIYGYTF.

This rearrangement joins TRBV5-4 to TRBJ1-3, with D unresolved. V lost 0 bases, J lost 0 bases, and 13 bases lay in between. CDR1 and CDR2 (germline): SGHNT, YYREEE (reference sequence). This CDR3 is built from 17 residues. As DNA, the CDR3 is TGTGCCAGCAGCTTGGCGAGGGTAGGGTCCTCTGGAAACACCATATATTTT. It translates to CASSLARVGSSGNTIYF.